The 23 T cell receptor beta chains given below trace back to one sample, sequenced in a study of T cell repertoires in cytomegalovirus infection. Each CDR3 protein is one row after TCRdb ran MiXCR on the reads. Altogether roughly 100,000 distinct CDR3 sequences are present, 42% being singletons, with the ten largest covering about two thirds. Antigen specificity for these receptors is unknown. The sample here was CD8+ T cells from cultured PBMCs, taken from culture after CMV antigen stimulation. The source is a human donor in good health (CMV status not recorded). Some clones in this sample may be carry-over from other donors' samples.

The chain links TRBV12-3 or TRBV12-4 to TRBJ2-5; the match to TRBD1 covers 10 bases. This CDR3 region has 14 residues. The V gene end was trimmed by 6 bases and the J gene end by 3 bases; junction bases not matched to a gene: 4. CDR3 nucleotides: TGTGCCAGCAGCCAGGACAGGGGGAAAGAGACCCAGTACTTC. This encodes CASSQDRGKETQYF.

The rearrangement joins TRBV19 to TRBJ2-7; D possibly corresponds to TRBD1 (6 bases). This CDR3 is built from 14 residues. The V end was cut by 9 bases, the J end by 0 bases, with 15 bases between. In germline, CDR1 is LNHDA, CDR2 SQIVND (reference sequence). The CDR3 protein is CASRGRDLSYEQYF. CDR3 in DNA: TGTGCCAGCAGGGGCAGGGACCTCTCCTACGAGCAGTACTTC.

About this clonotype: This clone may be a read error of a much larger clone one base away. The chain employs TRBV2 and TRBJ1-1; D is perhaps TRBD1 (6 bases). V dropped 6 bases and J dropped 6 bases, with 8 bases sitting between them. Germline lookup yields CDR1 SNHLY and CDR2 FYNNEI. The length of the CDR3 is 11 residues. CDR3 loop: CASRRTAEAFF. CDR3 DNA sequence: TGTGCCAGCAGGAGGACAGCTGAAGCTTTCTTT.

This clonotype came up many times. V and J are TRBV7-2 and TRBJ2-3; 8 bases agree with TRBD2. The CDR3 covers 16 residues. V was clipped by 1 base and J by 3 bases; unmatched bases: 6. The germline gives CDR1 SGHTA, CDR2 FQGNSA. CDR3 sequence: CASSLVPGGKTDTQYF. CDR3 DNA: TGTGCCAGCAGCTTAGTTCCGGGGGGGAAAACAGATACGCAGTATTTT.

This chain uses TRBV9 with TRBJ1-1, with 8 positions matching TRBD1. Germline lookup yields CDR1 SGDLS and CDR2 YYNGEE. The ends lost 4 bases at V and 11 bases at J; junction bases unmatched: 16. The CDR3 consists of 15 residues. DNA of the CDR3: TGTGCCAGCAGCCCTCCGGACAGGGTTTCAGCTTGGGCTTTCTTT. This gives the protein CASSPPDRVSAWAFF.

The V call is TRBV19, the J call TRBJ1-5; 7 bases map to TRBD1. Trimming removed 3 bases from V and 3 bases from J; junction bases left unmatched: 2. The length of the CDR3 is 14 residues. Germline V gene sequence: CDR1 LNHDA, CDR2 SQIVND (reference sequence). The CDR3 sequence is CASSMGQNNQPQHF. Here the CDR3 DNA reads TGTGCCAGTAGTATGGGACAGAACAATCAGCCCCAGCATTTT.

This clonotype was seen only a few times. This chain joins TRBV5-5 and TRBJ1-2; D is perhaps TRBD1 (6 bases). Per germline, CDR1 SGHKS and CDR2 YYEKEE (reference sequence). V was shortened by 4 bases and J by 2 bases, with 9 bases between the two germline ends. CDR3 length: 13 amino acids. CDR3 amino acids: CASSVQGNYGYTF. CDR3 nucleotides: TGTGCCAGCAGCGTACAGGGAAACTATGGCTACACCTTC.

A few counts support this clonotype. The chain is built from TRBV2 and TRBJ1-1, with D possibly TRBD1 on 6 matching bases. This CDR3 is built from 13 residues. Trimming left V 10 bases short and J 6 bases short, with 18 bases between. Germline V gives CDR1 SNHLY, CDR2 FYNNEI. CDR3 loop: CAIPGGGGAEAFF. The CDR3 nucleotides are TGTGCCATCCCCGGGGGGGGCGGAGCTGAAGCTTTCTTT.

The chain is built from TRBV19 and TRBJ1-2; the match to TRBD1 covers 7 bases. The CDR3 covers 17 residues. Germline CDR1 LNHDA, CDR2 SQIVND (reference sequence). The junction had 14 bases not matched to a gene; V was cut back by 6 bases and J by 1 base. The CDR3 region is CASSQRGQLLFNYGYTF. The CDR3 coding sequence is TGTGCCAGTAGCCAGCGGGGACAGCTGTTATTTAACTATGGCTACACCTTC. The entire variable domain, with the rest obtained from reference TRBV19 and TRBJ1-2, is as follows: DGGITQSPKYLFRKEGQNVTLSCEQNLNHDAMYWYRQDPGQGLRLIYYSQIVNDFQKGDIAEGYSVSREKKESFPLTVTSAQKNPTAFYLCASSQRGQLLFNYGYTFGSGTRLTVV.

In this sample, this clonotype turned up many times. The chain carries TRBV6-1 and TRBJ2-7; a possible D gene is TRBD2 (5 bases). CDR3 length: 18 amino acids. Germline-derived CDR1 and CDR2 are MNHNS and SASEGT. The V end was cut by 1 base, the J end by 4 bases, with 23 bases between. This chain's CDR3 is CASSEERVGSGRIYEQYF. The CDR3 DNA is TGTGCCAGCAGTGAAGAGAGGGTGGGGAGCGGACGGATTTACGAGCAGTACTTC.

V usage is TRBV7-8 and J usage is TRBJ1-2, with D unresolved. The length of the CDR3 is 14 residues. V was pared by 4 bases and J by 5 bases, with 14 bases between. Germline V lookup: CDR1 SGHVS, CDR2 FQNEAQ. The CDR3, as DNA: TGTGCCAGCAGCTCCATGGCGGCGGATTATGGCTACACCTTC. Translated, it gives CASSSMAADYGYTF.

The rearrangement uses TRBV9 and TRBJ2-3; the match to TRBD2 covers 7 bases. Trimming took 0 bases from V and 0 from J; bases not matched to a gene: 4. This CDR3 has 16 amino acids. Germline CDR1 and CDR2: SGDLS and YYNGEE. The CDR3 DNA is TGTGCCAGCAGCGTAGACAGCGGGGCTAGCACAGATACGCAGTATTTT. Amino acids: CASSVDSGASTDTQYF.

This chain joins TRBV12-3 or TRBV12-4 and TRBJ1-4; D is possibly TRBD1 (5 bases). This CDR3 region has 14 residues. V shed 5 bases and J shed 15 bases, with 22 bases lying between them. CDR3 protein: CASSPPGARRVLFF. The CDR3 coding sequence is TGTGCCAGCAGTCCCCCCGGGGCTCGCAGGGTTTTGTTTTTT.

V usage is TRBV4-1 and J usage is TRBJ1-2; weak D call: TRBD1 (5 bases). This CDR3 spans 14 amino acids. Trimming shortened V by 0 bases and J by 2 bases, and 7 bases separated the two germline ends. Germline V CDR1 and CDR2: MGHRA, YSYEKL. Here the CDR3 DNA reads TGCGCCAGCAGCCAAGAATCAGGGAACTATGGCTACACCTTC. As protein: CASSQESGNYGYTF.

The chain uses TRBV10-2 and TRBJ2-5; the match to TRBD2 covers 7 bases. The CDR3 contains 17 residues. CDR1 WSHSY and CDR2 SAAADI come from the germline V gene. After removal of 0 bases from V and 5 bases from J, the junction contained 12 bases not matched to a gene. DNA of the CDR3: TGCGCCAGCAGTGAGTCGATGGGAGGGGCAGGGCGTGAGACCCAGTACTTC. Translation: CASSESMGGAGRETQYF.

This clonotype was observed a few times. The rearrangement joins TRBV28 to TRBJ2-5; TRBD1 might be the D (5 bases). This CDR3 has 15 residues. Trimming left V 3 bases short and J 3 bases short, with 14 bases between. CDR1 is MDHEN, CDR2 SYDVKM, per germline. CDR3 coding DNA: TGTGCCAGCAGTTTCTCCAGGGTTCAAAAAGAGACCCAGTACTTC. This codes for CASSFSRVQKETQYF.

This clonotype was observed at least ten times. V and J are TRBV2 and TRBJ1-1; D is unclear. Trimming removed 5 bases from V and 2 bases from J, with 3 bases in between. Germline-derived CDR1 and CDR2 are SNHLY and FYNNEI. This CDR3 is built from 11 residues. CDR3: CASSINTEAFF. The CDR3 DNA sequence: TGTGCCAGCAGTATAAACACTGAAGCTTTCTTT.

V is TRBV12-3 or TRBV12-4 and J is TRBJ1-2; D unresolved. The CDR3 covers 13 residues. V was trimmed by 4 bases and J by 4 bases, leaving 10 bases between them. The CDR3 here is CASSSLPVYGYTF. CDR3 bases: TGTGCCAGCAGTTCCCTGCCAGTCTATGGCTACACCTTC.

The chain carries TRBV12-3 or TRBV12-4 and TRBJ2-2; possibly TRBD1 or TRBD2 for D (5 bases each). Trimming left V 2 bases short and J 7 bases short, with 11 bases between. The CDR3 contains 14 residues. CDR3 nucleotides: TGTGCCAGCAGTTTAACCAGGGAGAACGGGGAGCTGTTTTTT. Translation: CASSLTRENGELFF.

This clonotype was observed at least ten times. The chain carries TRBV5-4 and TRBJ1-4; D may be TRBD1 (5 bases). Trimming pared 0 bases from V and 3 bases from J, leaving 9 bases between. Germline V gives CDR1 SGHNT, CDR2 YYREEE (reference sequence). This CDR3 has 15 residues. The CDR3 coding sequence is TGTGCCAGCAGCTTGGGCGGGGGATCTAATGAAAAACTGTTTTTT. It translates to CASSLGGGSNEKLFF.

The chain couples TRBV6-6 to TRBJ1-1; TRBD1 agrees at 7 bases. V lost 4 bases to trimming and J lost 3 bases; unmatched junction nucleotides: 5. The CDR3 totals 14 residues. In germline, CDR1 is MNHNY, CDR2 SVGAGI (reference sequence). DNA of the CDR3: TGTGCCAGCAGTTTGACAGGGTTCGACACTGAAGCTTTCTTT. The encoded protein is CASSLTGFDTEAFF.

The chain links TRBV7-2 to TRBJ2-5; weak D call: TRBD2 (6 bases). CDR3 length equals 15 residues. V was shortened by 5 bases and J by 2 bases, with 15 bases between the two germline ends. Germline V lookup: CDR1 SGHTA, CDR2 FQGNSA. Written as DNA, the CDR3 is TGTGCCAGCAGCCTTACCCGGGGGTCTCAAGAGACCCAGTACTTC. Residues: CASSLTRGSQETQYF.

This clonotype appeared a few times. The CDR3 DNA reads as TGTGCCAGCAGCCCCGGTCCAGGGGAGCTGTTTTTT. It codes for CASSPGPGELFF. The V call is TRBV11-3, the J call TRBJ2-2; D gene uncertain. The CDR3 covers 12 residues. Germline V gene lookup returns CDR1 SGHNT and CDR2 YENEEA. V lost 5 bases and J lost 8, with 9 bases in between.